These T cell receptor beta chains were read from a single sample in a study of shared clonotypes between healthy human individuals. Produced via immunoSEQ multiplex PCR; TCRdb's table is partial and in-frame only. The table lists some 2.1 million clones, over 85% of them singletons, with 0.13% in the top ten. Sequencing input: naive CD4+ T cells sorted from blood. Receptors were obtained from a man aged 18 to 29 in good health. The CDR3 runs from the conserved cysteine through the conserved F or W. Fields, in order: D gene, V gene, J gene, clone size, CDR3 protein, CDR3 DNA. A D gene is named only where the DNA matches it firmly. The size of a clone is reported for some rows only, either as once, few or many, or as a class for expanded clones.

D: TRBD1
V: TRBV6-1
J: TRBJ1-1
size: -
CDR3: CASSDPSDRNRGNTEAFF
DNA: TGTGCCAGCAGTGACCCTTCCGACCGCAACAGGGGGAACACTGAAGCTTTCTTT

D: TRBD1
V: TRBV29-1
J: TRBJ2-7
size: -
CDR3: CSVGRQGDEQYF
DNA: TGCAGCGTTGGACGGCAGGGGGACGAGCAGTACTTC

D: TRBD2
V: TRBV30
J: TRBJ2-1
size: -
CDR3: CAWSVLFRTSGSNEQFF
DNA: TGTGCCTGGAGCGTTCTGTTCCGGACTAGCGGGAGTAATGAGCAGTTCTTC

D: -
V: TRBV2
J: TRBJ2-2
size: -
CDR3: CASRDRGTGELFF
DNA: TGTGCCAGCCGAGACAGAGGCACCGGGGAGCTGTTTTTT

D: -
V: TRBV5-6
J: TRBJ2-1
size: -
CDR3: CASSLGEVSYNEQFF
DNA: TGTGCCAGCAGCTTGGGAGAGGTTAGCTACAATGAGCAGTTCTTC

D: -
V: TRBV30
J: TRBJ1-6
size: -
CDR3: CAWSVRPYGSYNSPLHF
DNA: TGTGCCTGGAGTGTACGGCCTTATGGCTCCTATAATTCACCCCTCCACTTT

D: -
V: TRBV28
J: TRBJ2-3
size: once
CDR3: CASRKADTQYF
DNA: TGTGCCAGCAGAAAAGCAGATACGCAGTATTTT

D: -
V: TRBV7-2
J: TRBJ1-1
size: -
CDR3: CASSLQVTGNTEAFF
DNA: TGTGCCAGCAGCTTACAGGTTACTGGGAACACTGAAGCTTTCTTT

D: TRBD2
V: TRBV5-1
J: TRBJ2-1
size: -
CDR3: CASSPGLAGGAGNEQFF
DNA: TGCGCCAGCAGCCCGGGACTAGCGGGAGGTGCGGGCAATGAGCAGTTCTTC

D: -
V: TRBV29-1
J: TRBJ2-3
size: -
CDR3: CSVDKLSADTQYF
DNA: TGCAGCGTTGACAAACTCTCGGCAGATACGCAGTATTTT

D: TRBD1
V: TRBV5-1
J: TRBJ1-4
size: once
CDR3: CASSAGTGREKLFF
DNA: TGCGCCAGCAGCGCAGGGACAGGGAGGGAAAAACTGTTTTTT

D: TRBD1
V: TRBV2
J: TRBJ1-5
size: -
CDR3: CASSATQGKQPQHF
DNA: TGTGCCAGCAGCGCTACACAGGGGAAACAGCCCCAGCATTTT

D: TRBD1
V: TRBV6-5
J: TRBJ2-7
size: -
CDR3: CASSLAPGTGTNEQYF
DNA: TGTGCCAGCAGTTTAGCTCCGGGGACAGGGACCAACGAGCAGTACTTC

D: TRBD1
V: TRBV19
J: TRBJ1-2
size: once
CDR3: CASHETGMNYGYTF
DNA: TGTGCCAGCCATGAGACAGGGATGAACTATGGCTACACCTTC

D: TRBD1
V: TRBV4-2
J: TRBJ1-2
size: -
CDR3: CASSQDRGTDYGYTF
DNA: TGTGCCAGCAGCCAAGATCGTGGGACAGACTATGGCTACACCTTC

D: -
V: TRBV5-1
J: TRBJ2-7
size: -
CDR3: CASSLGPGAYEQYF
DNA: TGCGCCAGCAGCTTGGGGCCAGGGGCCTACGAGCAGTACTTC

D: TRBD1
V: TRBV28
J: TRBJ1-4
size: -
CDR3: CASSSTGVRGTNEKLFF
DNA: TGTGCCAGCAGTTCAACAGGGGTACGAGGCACTAATGAAAAACTGTTTTTT

D: -
V: TRBV18
J: TRBJ2-2
size: -
CDR3: CASSPLTGSPTGELFF
DNA: TGTGCCAGCTCACCGCTTACAGGCTCTCCCACCGGGGAGCTGTTTTTT

D: -
V: TRBV14
J: TRBJ2-5
size: -
CDR3: CASSQGSLETQYF
DNA: TGTGCCAGCAGCCAAGGGAGCTTAGAGACCCAGTACTTC

D: -
V: TRBV5-6
J: TRBJ2-5
size: once
CDR3: CASSFLETQYF
DNA: TGTGCCAGCAGCTTCTTGGAGACCCAGTACTTC

D: -
V: TRBV10-2
J: TRBJ2-6
size: -
CDR3: CASTPFSGANVLTF
DNA: TGCGCCAGCACCCCCTTCTCTGGGGCCAACGTCCTGACTTTC

D: TRBD2
V: TRBV19
J: TRBJ2-5
size: -
CDR3: CASSTTSGRGETQYF
DNA: TGTGCCAGTAGTACCACTAGCGGGAGAGGGGAGACCCAGTACTTC

D: -
V: TRBV18
J: TRBJ1-2
size: -
CDR3: CASSEPGLLSNTF
DNA: TGTGCCAGCTCAGAACCGGGACTCCTCTCCAACACCTTC

D: -
V: TRBV19
J: TRBJ2-2
size: -
CDR3: CASTLNANTGELFF
DNA: TGTGCCAGTACTCTGAACGCGAACACCGGGGAGCTGTTTTTT

D: -
V: TRBV5-1
J: TRBJ1-1
size: many
CDR3: CASSIRDGSEAFF
DNA: TGCGCCAGCAGCATCCGGGACGGGAGTGAAGCTTTCTTT

D: -
V: TRBV4-2
J: TRBJ2-5
size: -
CDR3: CASSQLGRQETQYF
DNA: TGTGCCAGCAGCCAGTTGGGGAGGCAAGAGACCCAGTACTTC

D: -
V: TRBV18
J: TRBJ2-1
size: -
CDR3: CASSPPRQGAYNEQFF
DNA: TGTGCCAGCTCACCACCGAGGCAGGGAGCCTACAATGAGCAGTTCTTC